This T cell receptor (beta chain) was identified in a study of CD8+ T cells in alopecia areata. Study summary: Treated patients took oral tofacitinib at 5 to 10 mg twice daily. The drug, tofacitinib, lasted 6 to 18 months, followed by 6 months off drug. The study's findings and limits: Between patients, shared TCR sequences were less clear than in mice. This was possibly due in part to HLA diversity in the patient population.

The treatment was: oral pan-JAK inhibitor, 5-10 mg twice daily. Peripheral blood, together with lesional scalp punch biopsies, was collected from alopecia areata patients. Once RNA had been extracted, it was reverse transcribed into cDNA to act as the sequencing template. The protocol was immunoSEQ multiplex PCR, while the TCRdb copy is restricted to in-frame clones and leaves out a portion. The data show a few thousand clones, approximately 74% seen once. Trimming took off 6 bases at V and 1 base at J, with 13 bases between the two ends. Germline V gene data show CDR1 as MNHEY and CDR2 as SMNVEV (reference sequence). CDR3 length: 15 amino acids. Turning to this clone: Its antigen is unknown.

The origin of this receptor is a human donor with alopecia areata. The sample in question was skin, obtained at week 24, from a patient treated with tofacitinib. The chain is built from TRBV27 and TRBJ1-5; D unclear. This CDR3 reads CASRTNEGSNQPQHF. CDR3 coding DNA: TGTGCCAGCAGAACAAACGAAGGAAGCAATCAGCCCCAGCATTTT.